These 8 T cell receptor beta chains were all obtained from the same sample, sequenced in a study of CD8 T cells in Susac syndrome. The RNA, roughly 0.45 to 1 ug, was put through reverse transcription using random hexamers. TCRdb re-called the immunoSEQ multiplex PCR reads through MiXCR, storing one row per CDR3 protein. The sample records 130,000 or so distinct CDR3 sequences, around 96% being singletons. The sequenced sample consisted of CD4+ T cells from PBMCs. Every receptor here comes from a human donor with Susac syndrome.

V gene TRBV4-3 combines with J gene TRBJ2-7; D gene unclear. The CDR3 extends over 15 amino acids. V lost 0 bases and J 5 bases, leaving 14 bases between the germline ends. Germline V gives CDR1 LGHNA, CDR2 YSLEER. CDR3 region: CASSQEWAWANEQYF. As DNA, the CDR3 is TGCGCCAGCAGCCAAGAATGGGCTTGGGCGAACGAGCAGTACTTC.

The gene calls are TRBV29-1 and TRBJ2-1; D unresolved. This CDR3 has 11 residues. The germline gives CDR1 SQVTM, CDR2 ANQGSEA. V was clipped by 6 bases and J by 7 bases, with 10 bases between them. The CDR3 DNA reads TGCAGCGTGGTGATAAGGAATGAGCAGTTCTTC. This encodes CSVVIRNEQFF.

V and J are TRBV5-4 and TRBJ2-1, with D uncertain. Germline V gene lookup returns CDR1 SGHNT and CDR2 YYREEE (reference sequence). The length of the CDR3 is 13 residues. The V end was cut by 4 bases, the J end by 10 bases, with 15 bases between. CDR3 bases: TGTGCCAGCAGCCCAGAAGGGCCTAGGGAGCAGTTCTTC. Translation gives CASSPEGPREQFF.

V usage is TRBV5-1 and J usage is TRBJ2-1, with TRBD2 identical over 12 bases. This CDR3 has 16 residues. Germline CDR1 is SGHRS and CDR2 is YFSETQ. V lost 4 bases to trimming and J lost 8 bases; unmatched junction nucleotides: 10. CDR3 sequence reads: CASSTRLAGAMDEQFF. CDR3 in DNA: TGCGCCAGCAGCACCCGACTAGCGGGAGCAATGGATGAGCAGTTCTTC.

The CDR3 DNA reads TGCGCCAGCAGCCCCCAGGGACTAGCGGGGACACCCGAGCAGTTCTTC. It encodes CASSPQGLAGTPEQFF. V and J are TRBV4-3 and TRBJ2-1, with 13 nucleotides matching TRBD2. Germline-derived CDR1 and CDR2 are LGHNA and YSLEER. The CDR3 has 16 residues. Germline trimming cut 4 bases from V and 10 bases from J; bases unmatched to any gene: 10.

J is TRBJ2-7 and V is TRBV12-3 or TRBV12-4; D gene uncertain. The CDR3 sequence is 12 residues long. V lost 1 base and J lost 5, with 6 bases in between. The CDR3 spells CASSLGSDEQYF. CDR3 DNA sequence: TGTGCCAGCAGTTTAGGAAGCGACGAGCAGTACTTC.

The chain employs TRBV7-9 and TRBJ2-5; 8 nucleotides line up with TRBD1. V was pared by 1 base and J by 3 bases, with 4 bases of the junction left unmatched. The CDR3 is made up of 15 amino acids. From germline, CDR1 is SEHNR and CDR2 FQNEAQ (reference sequence). In nucleotides, the CDR3 is TGTGCCAGCAGCTTAGGACAGGGGATAGAAGAGACCCAGTACTTC. Its protein is CASSLGQGIEETQYF.

This clonotype was picked up one time. V and J are TRBV28 and TRBJ1-2, with 8 nucleotides matching TRBD1. Germline trimming cut 5 bases from V and 4 bases from J; bases unmatched to any gene: 6. The CDR3 is 14 residues long. The germline V gene has CDR1 MDHEN and CDR2 SYDVKM. CDR3 coding DNA: TGTGCCAGCAGTCGGACAGGGTTAAGCTATGGCTACACCTTC. This translates into CASSRTGLSYGYTF.